Below, 7 T cell receptor beta chains from the same sample are listed, as sequenced in a study of T cells expressing NK-cell markers. For each CDR3 protein, TCRdb gives one entry from its re-call of the 5' RACE reads, without DNA. Its table records about 460,000 distinct CDR3 sequences. Sample: blood T cells: a sorted CD56 or NKG2C T cell subset, CD4+ or CD8+ T cells, or bulk PBMC T cells (not recorded which). The receptors were sampled from a woman between 45 and 60 years old in good health.

The chain uses TRBV2 and TRBJ1-2; the D call of TRBD1 rests on TCRdb alone, since no DNA is present to check it. This CDR3 is 15 amino acids long. Looked up from germline, CDR1 is SNHLY and CDR2 is FYNNEI. CDR3 in amino acids: CASNERDTPNYGYTF.

The chain has TRBV4-1 and TRBJ2-7. In germline, CDR1 is MGHRA, CDR2 YSYEKL. This CDR3 comprises 14 residues. The CDR3 loop is CASRGSGSSYEQYF.

The chain links TRBV5-1 to TRBJ2-7; no DNA is available, so the TRBD1 call from TCRdb remains unchecked. Germline CDR1 reads SGHRS; CDR2 reads YFSETQ. CDR3 length equals 14 residues. This CDR3 is CAALPGPQPYEQYF. Drawing the rest from reference TRBV5-1 and TRBJ2-7, the complete variable domain is KAGVTQTPRYLIKTRGQQVTLSCSPISGHRSVSWYQQTPGQGLQFLFEYFSETQRNKGNFPGRFSGRQFSNSRSEMNVSTLELGDSALYLCAALPGPQPYEQYFGPGTRLTVT.

CDR3 region: CASSFAGGWGSYEQYF. The chain carries TRBV12-3 or TRBV12-4 and TRBJ2-7. This CDR3 comprises 16 residues.

The J gene is TRBJ2-3, the V gene TRBV29-1; the D gene TCRdb calls, TRBD2, cannot be checked with no DNA. Germline lookup yields CDR1 SQVTM and CDR2 ANQGSEA. The CDR3 totals 15 residues. The CDR3 protein is CSVSLSGSFQDTQYF.

V usage is TRBV7-2 and J usage is TRBJ2-1; TCRdb designates TRBD2, a call that cannot be tested without DNA. The CDR3 loop spans 14 amino acids. The germline gives CDR1 SGHTA, CDR2 FQGNSA. CDR3 sequence: CASSLEVTSGRLFF.

The rearrangement uses TRBV2 and TRBJ2-2; TCRdb's D call, TRBD2, is unchecked because there is no DNA. CDR3 length: 14 residues. Germline assignment: CDR1 SNHLY and CDR2 FYNNEI. CDR3 sequence: CASRNPGLAGELFF. The full variable domain, in which reference TRBV2 and TRBJ2-2 provide the parts outside the CDR3, is EPEVTQTPSHQVTQMGQEVILRCVPISNHLYFYWYRQILGQKVEFLVSFYNNEISEKSEIFDDQFSVERPDGSNFTLKIRSTKLEDSAMYFCASRNPGLAGELFFGEGSRLTVL.